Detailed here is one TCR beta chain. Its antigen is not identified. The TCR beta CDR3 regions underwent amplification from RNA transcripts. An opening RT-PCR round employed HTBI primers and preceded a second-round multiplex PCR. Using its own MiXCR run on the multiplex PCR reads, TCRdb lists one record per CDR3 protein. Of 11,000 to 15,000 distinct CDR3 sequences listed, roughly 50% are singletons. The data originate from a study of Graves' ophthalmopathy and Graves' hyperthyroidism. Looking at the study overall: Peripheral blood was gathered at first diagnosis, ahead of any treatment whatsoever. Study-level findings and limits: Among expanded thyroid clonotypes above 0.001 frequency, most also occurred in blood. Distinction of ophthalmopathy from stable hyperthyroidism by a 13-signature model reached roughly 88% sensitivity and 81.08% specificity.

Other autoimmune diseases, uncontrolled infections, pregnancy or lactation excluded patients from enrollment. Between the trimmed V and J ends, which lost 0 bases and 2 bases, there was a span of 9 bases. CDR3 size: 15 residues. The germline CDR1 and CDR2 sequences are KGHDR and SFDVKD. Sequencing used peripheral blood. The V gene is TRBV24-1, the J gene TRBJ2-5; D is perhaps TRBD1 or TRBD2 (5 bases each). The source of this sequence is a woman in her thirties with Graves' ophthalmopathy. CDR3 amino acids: CATSDLGDPQETQYF. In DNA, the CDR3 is TGTGCCACCAGTGATTTGGGGGACCCTCAAGAGACCCAGTACTTC.